Below are 9 T cell receptor beta chains sequenced from a single sample in a study of cytomegalovirus exposure and HLA in healthy donors. The PCR made use of 60 Vbeta and 13 Jbeta primers. Generated by immunoSEQ multiplex PCR, the TCRdb table keeps only in-frame clones and is missing some. The data contain over 85,000 clones, 75% to 90% of them singletons. Input material: PBMCs. These receptors were taken from a man in his forties or fifties in good health and CMV-seronegative.

This clone was seen only a few times. This chain connects TRBV2 to TRBJ2-1; 7 positions agree with TRBD2. The CDR3 runs 13 residues. CDR1 is SNHLY and CDR2 is FYNNEI in the germline V gene. J lost 8 bases, V lost 5 bases, and 6 bases had no gene match. The CDR3 nucleotides are TGTGCCAGCAGTCAACTAGCGACGGATGAGCAGTTCTTC. Translation gives CASSQLATDEQFF.

V usage is TRBV6-1 and J usage is TRBJ1-1, with D uncertain. The V end was cut by 6 bases, the J end by 5 bases, with 13 bases between. The CDR3 totals 13 residues. The germline gives CDR1 MNHNS, CDR2 SASEGT. CDR3 sequence (DNA): TGTGCCAGCAGAGTAGCGATTGGGACTGAAGCTTTCTTT. Translated: CASRVAIGTEAFF.

The rearrangement joins TRBV6-4 to TRBJ1-4; D perhaps matches TRBD1 (5 bases). The CDR3 extends over 18 amino acids. CDR1 and CDR2 from the germline V gene are MRHNA and SNTAGT. V was clipped by 2 bases and J by 8 bases, with 24 bases between them. CDR3 nucleotide sequence: TGTGCCAGCAGTGACCGATTCTCGACAGTCCGGGCGTCAGAAAAACTGTTTTTT. The encoded protein is CASSDRFSTVRASEKLFF.

This chain connects TRBV5-1 to TRBJ2-7; TRBD2 matches 8 bases. This CDR3 spans 16 amino acids. V trimming: 0 bases; J trimming: 0 bases; junction bases outside the gene matches: 5. Germline V gene lookup returns CDR1 SGHRS and CDR2 YFSETQ. CDR3 nucleotide sequence: TGCGCCAGCAGCTTGGGGGGTAGCGGGGCCTCCTACGAGCAGTACTTC. As protein: CASSLGGSGASYEQYF.

The chain is built from TRBV5-1 and TRBJ1-2; D not resolved. With 0 bases removed from V and 3 bases from J, the gap between germline ends came to 6 bases. Per germline, CDR1 SGHRS and CDR2 YFSETQ. The CDR3 is 13 residues long. The CDR3: CASSLAGYYGYTF. The CDR3 DNA reads TGCGCCAGCAGCTTGGCCGGGTACTATGGCTACACCTTC.

This clone was counted a few times. The J gene is TRBJ2-5, the V gene TRBV5-1; 9 bases are shared with TRBD1. Germline V gene lookup returns CDR1 SGHRS and CDR2 YFSETQ. Germline trimming cut 3 bases from V and 5 bases from J; bases unmatched to any gene: 8. The CDR3 totals 15 residues. As DNA, the CDR3 is TGCGCCAGCAGCTCCGTAACAGGGGGCGACGAGACCCAGTACTTC. Translation: CASSSVTGGDETQYF. Combining the CDR3 with reference TRBV5-1 and TRBJ2-5 gives the whole variable domain KAGVTQTPRYLIKTRGQQVTLSCSPISGHRSVSWYQQTPGQGLQFLFEYFSETQRNKGNFPGRFSGRQFSNSRSEMNVSTLELGDSALYLCASSSVTGGDETQYFGPGTRLLVL.

The chain couples TRBV6-1 to TRBJ2-1; possible D gene TRBD2, 5 bases. Trimming took 3 bases from V and 4 from J, leaving 19 bases between them. Per the germline V gene, CDR1 is MNHNS and CDR2 is SASEGT. The length of the CDR3 is 17 residues. Written as DNA, the CDR3 is TGTGCCAGCAGTGACCAAGGACTGTCGTCGACTTACAATGAGCAGTTCTTC. Encoded protein: CASSDQGLSSTYNEQFF.

This clone has a single count. The chain uses TRBV19 and TRBJ1-4; unclear D gene. There are 14 residues in the CDR3. V shed 6 bases and J shed 5 bases, with 13 bases lying between them. Germline loops: CDR1 LNHDA, CDR2 SQIVND (reference sequence). Here the CDR3 reads CASSPWTENEKLFF. The CDR3 DNA reads as TGTGCCAGTAGCCCCTGGACTGAGAATGAAAAACTGTTTTTT.

The rearrangement uses TRBV9 and TRBJ2-3; 11 positions agree with TRBD2. Per the germline V gene, CDR1 is SGDLS and CDR2 is YYNGEE. V shed 4 bases, J shed 2 bases, and the junction held 24 bases outside the gene matches. The CDR3 sequence is 22 residues long. CDR3 protein: CASSTRAQGYGTSGKNTDTQYF. CDR3 DNA: TGTGCCAGCAGCACCCGAGCACAGGGTTACGGGACTAGCGGAAAAAACACAGATACGCAGTATTTT.